These T cell receptor beta chains were read from a single sample in a study of cytomegalovirus exposure and HLA in healthy donors. Only in-frame clones appear in the TCRdb table, and some are missing; sequencing was by immunoSEQ multiplex PCR. The profile shows 150,000 to 200,000 clones, around 82% of them singletons. The sequenced material came from PBMCs. The receptors come from a woman between 18 and 30 years old in good health and CMV-seropositive. Both conserved end residues are part of each CDR3. The D gene is left open where the match is weak. Clone sizes are given selectively: once, few, many, or a class where the clone is expanded.

.,TRBJ1-1,TRBD1,TRBV7-8,CASSSDRANTEAFF
.,TRBJ1-2,.,TRBV5-1,CASSFGQSPYGYTF
many,TRBJ2-7,.,TRBV25-1,CASRKTDAYEQYF
.,TRBJ2-1,TRBD2,TRBV6-5,CASSYQVSGVHNEQFF
.,TRBJ1-4,TRBD1,TRBV25-1,CASSDIGQDEKLFF
.,TRBJ2-1,.,TRBV6-1,CASSVEGEGNNEQFF
.,TRBJ1-4,.,TRBV5-4,CASSPPGGANEKLFF
.,TRBJ1-6,TRBD1,TRBV13,CASSPLAGGGDDSPLHF
.,TRBJ1-6,TRBD1,TRBV4-1,CASSQAGQGNSPLHF
few,TRBJ1-2,.,TRBV11-2,CASTSSGPYGYTF
.,TRBJ2-3,.,TRBV2,CATPGHSGPDTQYF
.,TRBJ1-6,.,TRBV12-5,CASTASEVNNSPLHF
.,TRBJ2-7,.,TRBV5-6,CASSPWTQGYEQYF
.,TRBJ2-1,.,TRBV2,CASSTGWDEQFF
.,TRBJ1-6,.,TRBV18,CASSQGPSLDSPLHF
few,TRBJ2-5,.,TRBV5-1,CASSLSSLQETQYF
.,TRBJ1-1,.,TRBV9,CASSVVPDMNTEAFF
once,TRBJ1-5,.,TRBV7-8,CASSYTESNQPQHF
.,TRBJ2-5,TRBD1,TRBV5-4,CASSWAGGFRETQYF
.,TRBJ1-6,.,TRBV7-9,CASSLVAGPNSPLHF
few,TRBJ2-7,.,TRBV5-6,CASSPGLIYEQYF